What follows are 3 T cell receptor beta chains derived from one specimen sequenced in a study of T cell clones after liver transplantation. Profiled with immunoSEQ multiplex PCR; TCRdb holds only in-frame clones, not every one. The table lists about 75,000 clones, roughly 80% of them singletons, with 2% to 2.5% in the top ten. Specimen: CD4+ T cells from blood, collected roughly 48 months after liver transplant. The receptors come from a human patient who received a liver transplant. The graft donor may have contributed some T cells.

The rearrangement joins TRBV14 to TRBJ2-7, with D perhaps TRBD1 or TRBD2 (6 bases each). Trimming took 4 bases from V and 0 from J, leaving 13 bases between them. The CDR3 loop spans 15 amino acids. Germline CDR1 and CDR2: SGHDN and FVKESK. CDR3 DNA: TGTGCCAGCAGCCTCCCCGGGGGCAACTCCTACGAGCAGTACTTC. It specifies CASSLPGGNSYEQYF.

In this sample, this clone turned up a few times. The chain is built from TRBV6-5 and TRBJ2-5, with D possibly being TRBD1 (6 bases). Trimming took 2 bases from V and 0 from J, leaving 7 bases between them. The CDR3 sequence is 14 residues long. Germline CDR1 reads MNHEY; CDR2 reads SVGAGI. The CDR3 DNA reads TGTGCCAGCAGTTACACAGGGTACCAAGAGACCCAGTACTTC. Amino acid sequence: CASSYTGYQETQYF.

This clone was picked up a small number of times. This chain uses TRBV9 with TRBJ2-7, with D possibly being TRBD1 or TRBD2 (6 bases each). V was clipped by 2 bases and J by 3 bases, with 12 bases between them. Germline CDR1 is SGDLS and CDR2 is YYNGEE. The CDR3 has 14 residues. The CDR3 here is CASSVGGHGYEQYF. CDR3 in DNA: TGTGCCAGCAGCGTGGGGGGACACGGCTACGAGCAGTACTTC. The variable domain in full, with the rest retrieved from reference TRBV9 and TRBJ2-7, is DSGVTQTPKHLITATGQRVTLRCSPRSGDLSVYWYQQSLDQGLQFLIQYYNGEERAKGNILERFSAQQFPDLHSELNLSSLELGDSALYFCASSVGGHGYEQYFGPGTRLTVT.